These 30 T cell receptor beta chains were all obtained from the same sample, sequenced in a study of T cell changes during pregnancy in multiple sclerosis (dated by TCRdb to between 2018 and 2021). Libraries were constructed by the immunoSEQ multiplex PCR assay. TCRdb stores this immuneACCESS table with in-frame sequences only. Part of the clones is absent; in the studies checked, under half of the shortfall reflects unresolved V genes, and no reason is known for the rest. The sample records 75,000 to 100,000 clones, 90% of which are singletons. In total, the top ten clones hold roughly 0.79% of the sample. The source material was peripheral blood, sampled in the second trimester of pregnancy. These receptors were collected from a female donor in good health, enrolled as a control in a pregnancy study.

This clone turned up a few times. The rearrangement joins TRBV6-1 to TRBJ1-2; tentative D call: TRBD1 (5 bases). The CDR3 contains 14 residues. Germline-derived CDR1 and CDR2 are MNHNS and SASEGT. V was trimmed by 10 bases and J by 6 bases, leaving 21 bases between them. CDR3: CAMQGDIASNGYTF. DNA for the CDR3: TGTGCCATGCAGGGCGACATCGCCTCCAATGGCTACACCTTC.

The CDR3 loop is CASSNLAGVRNNEQFF. Here the CDR3 DNA reads TGTGCCAGTAGTAACCTAGCGGGAGTTAGGAACAATGAGCAGTTCTTC. The V and J genes are TRBV19 and TRBJ2-1; 10 nucleotides match TRBD2. Germline V gene lookup returns CDR1 LNHDA and CDR2 SQIVND (reference sequence). With 4 bases clipped from V and 5 bases from J, the junction kept 8 bases outside the gene matches. The CDR3 extends over 16 amino acids.

V usage is TRBV27 and J usage is TRBJ2-7, with 7 bases aligning to TRBD2. The CDR3 covers 17 residues. V trimming: 0 bases; J trimming: 6 bases; junction bases outside the gene matches: 14. The germline V gene has CDR1 MNHEY and CDR2 SMNVEV (reference sequence). CDR3 DNA sequence: TGTGCCAGCAGTTTATCGAAAGGTCAGGGCGGCGGGGGCGAGCAGTACTTC. This sequence encodes CASSLSKGQGGGGEQYF.

The J gene is TRBJ1-1, the V gene TRBV7-9; D is ambiguous. Germline lookup yields CDR1 SEHNR and CDR2 FQNEAQ (reference sequence). This CDR3 contains 13 residues. Trimming stripped 5 bases from V and 3 bases from J, with 10 bases between. CDR3 amino acids: CASSPGFYTEAFF. The CDR3 DNA sequence: TGTGCCAGCAGCCCAGGATTTTACACTGAAGCTTTCTTT.

The gene calls are TRBV9 and TRBJ1-6, with D perhaps matching TRBD1 (5 bases). Germline loops: CDR1 SGDLS, CDR2 YYNGEE. V was shortened by 0 bases and J by 0 bases, with 13 bases between the two germline ends. The CDR3 is 18 residues long. The chain's CDR3 is CASSVGRVGGSYNSPLHF. The CDR3 DNA reads TGTGCCAGCAGCGTAGGGAGGGTTGGGGGCTCCTATAATTCACCCCTCCACTTT.

The chain recombines TRBV28 with TRBJ2-7; 11 bases map to TRBD1. V trimming: 4 bases; J trimming: 4 bases; junction bases outside the gene matches: 6. In germline, CDR1 is MDHEN, CDR2 SYDVKM. The CDR3 runs 15 residues. The CDR3 bases are TGTGCCAGCAGTTACCTAGGACAGGGGGCTTACGAGCAGTACTTC. This sequence encodes CASSYLGQGAYEQYF. Drawing the rest from reference TRBV28 and TRBJ2-7, the complete variable domain is DVKVTQSSRYLVKRTGEKVFLECVQDMDHENMFWYRQDPGLGLRLIYFSYDVKMKEKGDIPEGYSVSREKKERFSLILESASTNQTSMYLCASSYLGQGAYEQYFGPGTRLTVT.

The V call is TRBV4-1, the J call TRBJ1-2; D call uncertain. V dropped 4 bases and J dropped 1 base, with 16 bases sitting between them. CDR3 size: 16 residues. Germline lookup yields CDR1 MGHRA and CDR2 YSYEKL. The CDR3, as DNA: TGCGCCAGCAGCCCGCGTCTAGCAGAATTTAACTATGGCTACACCTTC. Translation: CASSPRLAEFNYGYTF.

J is TRBJ1-1 and V is TRBV6-5; TRBD1 agrees at 7 bases. This CDR3 has 14 amino acids. After removal of 6 bases from V and 0 bases from J, the junction contained 4 bases not matched to a gene. Germline CDR1 and CDR2: MNHEY and SVGAGI. CDR3: CASRTGSMNTEAFF. In nucleotides, the CDR3 is TGTGCCAGCAGGACAGGGTCCATGAACACTGAAGCTTTCTTT.

The chain has TRBV28 and TRBJ1-2; D call uncertain. In germline, CDR1 is MDHEN, CDR2 SYDVKM. CDR3 size: 13 residues. Trimming took off 3 bases at V and 8 bases at J, with 13 bases between the two ends. CDR3 sequence: CASSFTQERGYTF. As DNA, the CDR3 is TGTGCCAGCAGTTTTACCCAGGAAAGGGGCTACACCTTC.

The rearrangement links TRBV19 to TRBJ2-7, with 10 bases fitting TRBD2. V lost 3 bases, J lost 3 bases, and 2 bases stayed unmatched. The germline V gene has CDR1 LNHDA and CDR2 SQIVND (reference sequence). This CDR3 is built from 14 residues. The CDR3 sequence is CASSMVAGGYEQYF. The CDR3 DNA reads as TGTGCCAGTAGTATGGTAGCGGGGGGCTACGAGCAGTACTTC.

The chain couples TRBV28 to TRBJ1-2; weak D call: TRBD1 (6 bases). The CDR3 contains 13 residues. Germline V gene lookup returns CDR1 MDHEN and CDR2 SYDVKM. V was pared by 4 bases and J by 4 bases, with 10 bases between. The CDR3 is CASSSDSLYGYTF. The DNA for the CDR3 is TGTGCCAGCAGTTCGGACAGCCTCTATGGCTACACCTTC.

The rearrangement links TRBV7-9 to TRBJ2-7, with D maybe TRBD2 (6 bases). There are 14 residues in the CDR3. Trimming pared 2 bases from V and 0 bases from J, leaving 8 bases between. The germline V gene has CDR1 SEHNR and CDR2 FQNEAQ (reference sequence). The CDR3 is CASSLKDYSYEQYF. The CDR3 region has the DNA TGTGCCAGCAGCTTAAAGGACTACTCCTACGAGCAGTACTTC.

The chain employs TRBV13 and TRBJ1-2; weak D call: TRBD1 (6 bases). Trimming removed 3 bases from V and 6 bases from J, with 14 bases in between. The CDR3 is made up of 14 amino acids. The germline V gene has CDR1 PRHDT and CDR2 FYEKMQ (reference sequence). The chain's CDR3 is CASSFVKTGHGYTF. In DNA form, the CDR3 reads TGTGCCAGCAGCTTCGTAAAGACAGGCCATGGCTACACCTTC.

The chain is built from TRBV5-8 and TRBJ2-7; 8 nucleotides line up with TRBD1. Unmatched junction bases numbered 8, after V lost 4 bases and J lost 2 bases. This CDR3 region has 15 residues. Germline V gene lookup returns CDR1 SGHTS and CDR2 YDEGEE. CDR3 region: CASSPGTGPPYEQYF. The CDR3 DNA reads as TGTGCCAGCAGCCCGGGGACAGGACCCCCCTACGAGCAGTACTTC.

J is TRBJ1-1 and V is TRBV18, with D maybe TRBD1 (6 bases). Trimming cost V 4 bases and J 1 base, with 13 bases left between them. Germline V gene sequence: CDR1 KGHSH, CDR2 LQKENI. The CDR3 totals 15 residues. CDR3 region: CASSRQGHENTEAFF. The CDR3 DNA follows: TGTGCCAGCTCACGGCAGGGACACGAGAACACTGAAGCTTTCTTT.

The rearrangement uses TRBV6-5 and TRBJ2-1; TRBD2 agrees at 13 bases. The J segment lost 7 bases and the V segment lost 2 bases, leaving 5 bases of the junction unmatched. The length of the CDR3 is 16 residues. The germline V gene has CDR1 MNHEY and CDR2 SVGAGI. The CDR3 here is CASSYRTSGGVNEQFF. CDR3 sequence (DNA): TGTGCCAGCAGTTACCGGACTAGCGGGGGAGTGAATGAGCAGTTCTTC.

The chain links TRBV9 to TRBJ1-1; the match to TRBD1 covers 8 bases. With V trimmed by 4 bases and J by 5 bases, 7 bases remained unmatched. The CDR3 has 14 residues. The germline V gene encodes CDR1 SGDLS and CDR2 YYNGEE. CDR3 region: CASSSGQGRTEAFF. CDR3 bases: TGTGCCAGCAGCTCCGGACAGGGACGGACTGAAGCTTTCTTT.

V and J are TRBV5-4 and TRBJ2-1; maybe TRBD1 (5 bases). The V end lost 5 bases, the J end lost 0 bases, and 15 bases lay between the germline ends. The germline V gene encodes CDR1 SGHNT and CDR2 YYREEE (reference sequence). CDR3 length equals 16 residues. The CDR3 region is CASRDGHLSSYNEQFF. The CDR3 DNA is TGTGCCAGCAGGGACGGACACCTCAGCTCCTACAATGAGCAGTTCTTC.

The chain links TRBV5-8 to TRBJ2-5; D is uncertain. CDR3 size: 15 residues. With 0 bases removed from V and 0 bases from J, the gap between germline ends came to 9 bases. Germline V gene lookup returns CDR1 SGHTS and CDR2 YDEGEE. CDR3 sequence (DNA): TGTGCCAGCAGCTTGGGCGAGGCGAACCAAGAGACCCAGTACTTC. Translating it yields CASSLGEANQETQYF.

This sequence joins TRBV7-2 and TRBJ2-3; 15 bases agree with TRBD2. The length of the CDR3 is 18 residues. CDR1 SGHTA and CDR2 FQGNSA come from the germline V gene. Germline trimming cut 2 bases from V and 4 bases from J; bases unmatched to any gene: 7. DNA of the CDR3: TGTGCCAGCAGCTTAAAGCCCGGGACTAGCGGGGGGCCAGATACGCAGTATTTT. This sequence encodes CASSLKPGTSGGPDTQYF.

This clone was detected once. The gene calls are TRBV28 and TRBJ2-2, with D perhaps TRBD2 (6 bases). The germline CDR1 and CDR2 sequences are MDHEN and SYDVKM. This CDR3 has 16 residues. Trimming removed 7 bases from V and 3 bases from J, with 18 bases in between. The CDR3 DNA follows: TGTGCCAGCAAGATACTAGCTTCTGGGGACACCGGGGAGCTGTTTTTT. Translation: CASKILASGDTGELFF.

The chain employs TRBV4-2 and TRBJ2-5, with 7 bases aligning to TRBD1. The CDR3 extends over 19 amino acids. The germline CDR1 and CDR2 sequences are LGHNA and YNFKEQ. Trimming took 3 bases from V and 3 from J; bases not matched to a gene: 19. The CDR3 nucleotides read TGTGCCAGCAGCCACTCCGGGTTTACAGACAGGGCGTCGGAAGAGACCCAGTACTTC. It is translated as CASSHSGFTDRASEETQYF.

The rearrangement joins TRBV10-1 to TRBJ1-4, with a weak D call TRBD1 (6 bases). Germline V gives CDR1 WNHNN, CDR2 SYGVQD (reference sequence). Trimming removed 8 bases at V and 8 bases at J, with 30 bases between. The CDR3 is 18 residues long. Here the CDR3 reads CASSTPTGSLQGPEKLFF. CDR3 sequence (DNA): TGCGCCAGCTCTACTCCTACAGGGAGTTTACAGGGTCCCGAAAAACTGTTTTTT.

The genes are TRBV2 and TRBJ1-5; D unclear. The V and J ends lost 4 bases and 1 base respectively, with 8 bases between them. The CDR3 extends over 14 amino acids. CDR1 and CDR2 (germline): SNHLY, FYNNEI. The CDR3 loop reads CASSGRRSNQPQHF. The CDR3 coding sequence is TGTGCCAGCAGTGGACGGAGGAGCAATCAGCCCCAGCATTTT.

The chain couples TRBV7-9 to TRBJ2-7, with a tentative D call TRBD1 (8 bases). The CDR3 sequence is 14 residues long. V was clipped by 4 bases and J by 2 bases, with 12 bases between them. Looked up from germline, CDR1 is SEHNR and CDR2 is FQNEAQ (reference sequence). CDR3 nucleotide sequence: TGTGCCAGCAGCTCCACAGGGGGGGCCTACGAGCAGTACTTC. Translation gives CASSSTGGAYEQYF. Full variable domain (remainder filled in from reference TRBV7-9 and TRBJ2-7): DTGVSQNPRHKITKRGQNVTFRCDPISEHNRLYWYRQTLGQGPEFLTYFQNEAQLEKSRLLSDRFSAERPKGSFSTLEIQRTEQGDSAMYLCASSSTGGAYEQYFGPGTRLTVT.

V is TRBV6-4 and J is TRBJ2-1, with 12 positions matching TRBD2. Germline-derived CDR1 and CDR2 are MRHNA and SNTAGT. The CDR3 spans 18 residues. Trimming took 3 bases from V and 8 from J; bases not matched to a gene: 14. The CDR3 nucleotides are TGTGCCAGCAGTGAACGTGGGAGGACTAGCGGGATAGCTTATGAGCAGTTCTTC. Translation gives CASSERGRTSGIAYEQFF.

The V and J genes are TRBV7-2 and TRBJ2-7; D is possibly TRBD2 (6 bases). Trimming pared 4 bases from V and 6 bases from J, leaving 16 bases between. The CDR3 consists of 14 residues. The V gene's germline CDR1 is SGHTA and CDR2 FQGNSA. CDR3 amino acids: CASSSLSGSIEQYF. The CDR3 region has the DNA TGTGCCAGCAGCTCACTGAGCGGGTCGATCGAGCAGTACTTC.

The chain is built from TRBV10-1 and TRBJ1-1; D is unresolved. This CDR3 comprises 13 residues. V shed 4 bases and J shed 0 bases, with 6 bases lying between them. Germline CDR1 is WNHNN and CDR2 is SYGVQD (reference sequence). In nucleotides, the CDR3 is TGCGCCAGCAGTGCCAACATGAACACTGAAGCTTTCTTT. Residues: CASSANMNTEAFF.

J is TRBJ1-1 and V is TRBV6-5; D not resolved. This CDR3 has 16 amino acids. Germline assignment: CDR1 MNHEY and CDR2 SVGAGI. V gave up 2 bases and J gave up 1 base, with 14 bases separating them. In DNA, the CDR3 is TGTGCCAGCAGTTACGGCTTCAATACAGCGAACACTGAAGCTTTCTTT. As protein: CASSYGFNTANTEAFF.

The chain has TRBV19 and TRBJ2-5, with TRBD2 as a possible D gene (5 bases). CDR3 length: 13 amino acids. Germline V gene sequence: CDR1 LNHDA, CDR2 SQIVND (reference sequence). The V end lost 3 bases, the J end lost 2 bases, and 7 bases lay between the germline ends. The CDR3 here is CASSITGQETQYF. The CDR3 coding sequence is TGTGCCAGTAGTATTACGGGGCAAGAGACCCAGTACTTC.